This T cell receptor (beta chain) was sequenced for a study of PD-1 blockade in classical Hodgkin lymphoma. Measured with immunoSEQ multiplex PCR; TCRdb has only the in-frame clones, and not every one. The sample consists of approximately 26,000 clones, approximately 70% of them appearing once. Every patient was affected by relapse after autologous stem cell transplantation, while exposure to brentuximab vedotin was not uniform. V shed 7 bases and J shed 2 bases, with 15 bases lying between them. This CDR3 contains 14 residues. Germline CDR1 and CDR2: MDHEN and SYDVKM. This clonotype was obtained from a human donor with classical Hodgkin lymphoma. The sample was peripheral blood mononuclear cells (PBMCs), taken before the second cycle of nivolumab. V gene TRBV28 combines with J gene TRBJ2-7; D not resolved. CDR3 region: CASKLVGVTYEQYF. In nucleotides, the CDR3 is TGTGCCAGCAAATTAGTTGGCGTAACCTACGAGCAGTACTTC. Full variable domain (remainder filled in from reference TRBV28 and TRBJ2-7): DVKVTQSSRYLVKRTGEKVFLECVQDMDHENMFWYRQDPGLGLRLIYFSYDVKMKEKGDIPEGYSVSREKKERFSLILESASTNQTSMYLCASKLVGVTYEQYFGPGTRLTVT.